The rows below give T cell receptor beta chains drawn from one sample of a study of shared clonotypes between healthy human individuals. The method was immunoSEQ multiplex PCR; TCRdb's version includes in-frame clones alone and lacks a portion of them. The sample has 2 million to 2.5 million clones, approximately 95% seen once; the top ten hold roughly 0.13%. Source material: naive CD4+ T cells sorted from blood. These receptor sequences come from a man younger than 30 in good health. The CDR3 runs from the conserved cysteine through the conserved F or W.

TRBV9,CASSVEAGLGQPQHF
TRBV6-1,CASSSHRQGEEKLFF
TRBV5-1,CASSSGQSNTEAFF
TRBV9,CASSVVGQGDTQYF
TRBV28,CASSSGQNYEQYF
TRBV6-6,CASSRLSGGRSYEQYF
TRBV6-6,CASSYQGGTYEQYF
TRBV7-8,CASSLVSFVGDNEQFF
TRBV6-5,CASSPSRGAYEQYF
TRBV10-3,CTISESRVGYTF
TRBV6-1,CASSRDSTYEQYF
TRBV28,CASSFQGAGKAEAFF
TRBV27,CASSPGLAGSSYNEQFF
TRBV10-1,CASSARNTGELFF
TRBV7-8,CASSFRQGHEQYF
TRBV27,CASSLFRGDAEQYF
TRBV10-3,CAISDQEPGGSPLHF
TRBV6-1,CASSEAARGPDTQYF
TRBV5-4,CASSLLGTGEGETQYF
TRBV5-6,CASSWGQGGRAEAFF
TRBV4-2,CASSQDMAGASNSPLHF
TRBV6-1,CASSDQTSGKNIQYF